The 30 T cell receptor beta chains below all came from one sample that was sequenced in a study of cytomegalovirus exposure and HLA in healthy donors. The PCR used 60 Vbeta and 13 Jbeta primers. Data came from immunoSEQ multiplex PCR; TCRdb stores just in-frame clones and leaves some out. The sample lists 110,000 to 150,000 clones; less than 85% were seen once. The material sequenced was PBMCs. These receptors were taken from a woman aged 45-65 years in good health and CMV-seropositive.

This rearrangement joins TRBV7-2 to TRBJ1-1, with 7 bases that match TRBD1. Germline V gene data show CDR1 as SGHTA and CDR2 as FQGNSA. The CDR3 extends over 14 amino acids. The V gene end was trimmed by 5 bases and the J gene end by 4 bases; junction bases not matched to a gene: 7. As DNA, the CDR3 is TGTGCCAGCAGCCCACGCAGGGGGGCCACTGAAGCTTTCTTT. This codes for CASSPRRGATEAFF.

The chain couples TRBV28 to TRBJ2-1; weak D call: TRBD1 (6 bases). V was trimmed by 1 base and J by 5 bases, leaving 9 bases between them. Germline CDR1 is MDHEN and CDR2 is SYDVKM. The CDR3 runs to 14 residues. This CDR3 is CASSLLHRDNEQFF. The CDR3 nucleotides read TGTGCCAGCAGTTTATTGCACAGGGACAATGAGCAGTTCTTC.

This clone was seen just once. V and J are TRBV2 and TRBJ1-1; no clear D. From germline, CDR1 is SNHLY and CDR2 FYNNEI. V was cut by 0 bases and J by 6 bases, with 11 bases left in between. This CDR3 is built from 14 residues. The CDR3 loop reads CASSEARGTPEAFF. CDR3 sequence (DNA): TGTGCCAGCAGTGAAGCTCGGGGAACCCCTGAAGCTTTCTTT.

The CDR3 nucleotides read TGTGCCAGCAGCTTAGGGGGACTAGCGACCGAGCAGTACTTC. Translating gives CASSLGGLATEQYF. The rearrangement joins TRBV7-9 to TRBJ2-7; 10 bases are shared with TRBD2. Germline CDR1 and CDR2: SEHNR and FQNEAQ (reference sequence). Losses at the gene ends were 1 base for V and 6 bases for J; bases not matched to a gene: 3. The length of the CDR3 is 14 residues.

V usage is TRBV5-6 and J usage is TRBJ2-5; 12 positions match TRBD1. Unmatched junction bases numbered 5, after V lost 0 bases and J lost 5 bases. Germline loops: CDR1 SGHDT, CDR2 YYEEEE. The CDR3 spans 16 residues. CDR3 coding DNA: TGTGCCAGCAGCTTGGCGGGACAGGGGGCCGGGGAGACCCAGTACTTC. Its translation: CASSLAGQGAGETQYF. The full variable domain, with the rest looked up from reference TRBV5-6 and TRBJ2-5, is DAGVTQSPTHLIKTRGQQVTLRCSPKSGHDTVSWYQQALGQGPQFIFQYYEEEERQRGNFPDRFSGHQFPNYSSELNVNALLLGDSALYLCASSLAGQGAGETQYFGPGTRLLVL.

This chain connects TRBV14 to TRBJ2-1, with 9 bases aligning to TRBD2. Germline values: CDR1 SGHDN, CDR2 FVKESK. V was pared by 0 bases and J by 4 bases, with 4 bases of the junction left unmatched. The CDR3 is 16 residues long. This CDR3 reads CASSQELAGLYNEQFF. CDR3 sequence (DNA): TGTGCCAGCAGCCAAGAGCTAGCGGGGTTATACAATGAGCAGTTCTTC.

The chain links TRBV4-3 to TRBJ2-7; 10 bases map to TRBD2. In germline, CDR1 is LGHNA, CDR2 YSLEER. This CDR3 spans 16 amino acids. Trimming at V came to 1 base and at J to 7 bases, leaving 10 bases not matched to a gene. The CDR3: CASSQVPGTSEREQYF. The CDR3 bases are TGCGCCAGCAGCCAAGTCCCGGGGACTAGCGAGAGAGAGCAGTACTTC.

The chain uses TRBV2 and TRBJ2-5; 7 positions agree with TRBD2. V was pared by 6 bases and J by 5 bases, with 12 bases of the junction left unmatched. Germline V gene sequence: CDR1 SNHLY, CDR2 FYNNEI. This CDR3 comprises 15 residues. The CDR3 DNA reads as TGTGCCAGCAGGTCCGGGACTATGGGGGTTGAGACCCAGTACTTC. This gives the protein CASRSGTMGVETQYF.

V is TRBV9 and J is TRBJ2-3, with 7 bases matching TRBD1. V shed 0 bases and J 2 bases; nucleotides not matched to a gene: 6. Germline V gives CDR1 SGDLS, CDR2 YYNGEE. The CDR3 is 16 amino acids. CDR3 coding DNA: TGTGCCAGCAGCGTAGGAGGGACAGCAAACACAGATACGCAGTATTTT. It codes for CASSVGGTANTDTQYF.

The chain links TRBV7-3 to TRBJ2-1; D is ambiguous. The CDR3 totals 12 residues. Germline CDR1 reads SGHTA; CDR2 reads FQGTGA. The V end lost 5 bases, the J end lost 5 bases, and 7 bases lay between the germline ends. As DNA, the CDR3 is TGTGCCAGCAGCCCAATAGACAATGAGCAGTTCTTC. Its protein product is CASSPIDNEQFF.

The chain carries TRBV10-3 and TRBJ2-5, with TRBD2 matching 8 bases. The junction had 13 bases not matched to a gene; V was cut back by 6 bases and J by 1 base. CDR3 length: 17 amino acids. Germline CDR1 ENHRY, CDR2 SYGVKD. The CDR3 coding sequence is TGTGCCATCAGCCCTCCTCCGCGGGGGGCCGTCCAAGAGACCCAGTACTTC. This translates into CAISPPPRGAVQETQYF.

This chain connects TRBV7-3 to TRBJ2-3; no clear D. V lost 0 bases and J 4 bases, leaving 5 bases between the germline ends. The CDR3 is 13 amino acids. Germline V gene data show CDR1 as SGHTA and CDR2 as FQGTGA. The DNA for the CDR3 is TGTGCCAGCAGCTTAACGCGGCCAGATACGCAGTATTTT. Its translation is CASSLTRPDTQYF.

This clone was detected only a few times. This chain connects TRBV4-2 to TRBJ2-5; 8 bases are a match to TRBD2. Germline V gene lookup returns CDR1 LGHNA and CDR2 YNFKEQ. J lost 5 bases, V lost 4 bases, and 12 bases had no gene match. The CDR3 contains 16 residues. This CDR3 reads CASSRNWRGVVETQYF. DNA of the CDR3: TGTGCCAGCAGCCGCAATTGGCGGGGGGTTGTGGAGACCCAGTACTTC.

V is TRBV5-1 and J is TRBJ2-7, with TRBD1 matching 7 bases. Germline V gives CDR1 SGHRS, CDR2 YFSETQ. The CDR3 runs 14 residues. V lost 3 bases to trimming and J lost 4 bases; unmatched junction nucleotides: 7. The CDR3 sequence is CASSSRQGEYEQYF. DNA of the CDR3: TGCGCCAGCAGCTCAAGACAGGGCGAGTACGAGCAGTACTTC. The full variable domain, its missing parts supplied by reference TRBV5-1 and TRBJ2-7, is KAGVTQTPRYLIKTRGQQVTLSCSPISGHRSVSWYQQTPGQGLQFLFEYFSETQRNKGNFPGRFSGRQFSNSRSEMNVSTLELGDSALYLCASSSRQGEYEQYFGPGTRLTVT.

V is TRBV6-1 and J is TRBJ2-3, with 9 nucleotides matching TRBD2. The CDR3 sequence is 15 residues long. CDR1 MNHNS and CDR2 SASEGT come from the germline V gene. J was trimmed by 5 bases and V by 8 bases; bases with no gene match: 11. The CDR3 sequence is CASGPPSGVRDTQYF. In DNA form, the CDR3 reads TGTGCCAGCGGACCGCCTAGCGGGGTTCGAGATACGCAGTATTTT.

The chain has TRBV29-1 and TRBJ2-7; 8 bases align to TRBD2. V trimming: 6 bases; J trimming: 1 base; junction bases outside the gene matches: 11. The CDR3 length is 15 residues. From germline, CDR1 is SQVTM and CDR2 ANQGSEA. The CDR3 loop is CSVAAGGGWSYEQYF. The DNA of the CDR3 is TGCAGCGTCGCCGCCGGGGGGGGGTGGTCCTACGAGCAGTACTTC.

The CDR3 DNA follows: TGTGCCAGCAGCCAGACAGGGGGTGGTGAAAAACTGTTTTTT. Encoded protein: CASSQTGGGEKLFF. This rearrangement joins TRBV7-6 to TRBJ1-4; TRBD1 agrees at 9 bases. In germline, CDR1 is SGHVS, CDR2 FNYEAQ. The CDR3 sequence is 14 residues long. With 5 bases clipped from V and 7 bases from J, the junction kept 5 bases outside the gene matches. The whole variable domain, remainder taken from reference TRBV7-6 and TRBJ1-4, is GAGVSQSPRYKVTKRGQDVALRCDPISGHVSLYWYRQALGQGPEFLTYFNYEAQQDKSGLPNDRFSAERPEGSISTLTIQRTEQRDSAMYRCASSQTGGGEKLFFGSGTQLSVL.

This chain links TRBV7-9 with TRBJ2-1; 10 positions agree with TRBD2. The V gene's germline CDR1 is SEHNR and CDR2 FQNEAQ (reference sequence). The CDR3 has 16 amino acids. The V gene end was trimmed by 5 bases and the J gene end by 0 bases; junction bases not matched to a gene: 4. The CDR3 sequence is CASSPSGGASYNEQFF. In DNA, the CDR3 is TGTGCCAGCAGCCCGAGCGGGGGGGCCTCCTACAATGAGCAGTTCTTC.

The CDR3 DNA follows: TGTGCCAGTAGTCCGGGGGAATGGACCGGAAACACCATATATTTT. It specifies CASSPGEWTGNTIYF. The chain combines TRBV19 with TRBJ1-3; D is perhaps TRBD1 (5 bases). The CDR3 extends over 15 amino acids. In germline, CDR1 is LNHDA, CDR2 SQIVND (reference sequence). The V and J ends lost 5 bases and 4 bases respectively, with 15 bases between them.

The V and J genes are TRBV6-6 and TRBJ1-3; D uncertain. The CDR3 loop spans 14 amino acids. Looked up from germline, CDR1 is MNHNY and CDR2 is SVGAGI (reference sequence). V was shortened by 6 bases and J by 3 bases, with 12 bases between the two germline ends. This CDR3 is CASRGSEGGNTIYF. The CDR3 DNA follows: TGTGCCAGCAGAGGATCAGAGGGTGGAAACACCATATATTTT.

The chain recombines TRBV4-3 with TRBJ1-2; D may be TRBD1 (6 bases). Looked up from germline, CDR1 is LGHNA and CDR2 is YSLEER. V was pared by 1 base and J by 2 bases, with 11 bases between. This CDR3 region has 15 residues. The chain's CDR3 is CASSQAGGKNYGYTF. The CDR3, as DNA: TGCGCCAGCAGCCAAGCGGGGGGCAAGAACTATGGCTACACCTTC.

The rearrangement joins TRBV5-1 to TRBJ2-1; D perhaps matches TRBD1 (5 bases). The CDR3 is made up of 13 amino acids. Germline-derived CDR1 and CDR2 are SGHRS and YFSETQ. Trimming removed 2 bases from V and 6 bases from J, with 9 bases in between. CDR3 loop: CASSFRDPNEQFF. The CDR3, as DNA: TGCGCCAGCAGCTTCAGGGATCCCAATGAGCAGTTCTTC. Full variable domain (missing parts from reference TRBV5-1 and TRBJ2-1): KAGVTQTPRYLIKTRGQQVTLSCSPISGHRSVSWYQQTPGQGLQFLFEYFSETQRNKGNFPGRFSGRQFSNSRSEMNVSTLELGDSALYLCASSFRDPNEQFFGPGTRLTVL.

Written as DNA, the CDR3 is TGTGCCAGCGCCGCCACCTACTACGAGCAGTACTTC. Translation: CASAATYYEQYF. This chain joins TRBV6-4 and TRBJ2-7, with D unresolved. The germline CDR1 and CDR2 sequences are MRHNA and SNTAGT. The CDR3 is made up of 12 amino acids. The V gene lost 8 bases and the J gene lost 3 bases, with 11 bases spanning the gap.

The rearrangement links TRBV12-5 to TRBJ2-1; TRBD1 matches 8 bases. Germline CDR1 and CDR2: LGHNT and FRNRAP. The CDR3 has 16 amino acids. Trimming removed 4 bases from V and 7 bases from J; junction bases left unmatched: 12. The CDR3 region is CASGSTNLRQGNEQFF. The CDR3 DNA reads TGTGCTAGTGGTTCGACGAATTTGAGACAGGGGAATGAGCAGTTCTTC.

This clone was seen a single time. CDR3 amino acids: CASSQHRGYEQYF. CDR3 bases: TGTGCCAGCAGCCAACACAGGGGGTACGAGCAGTACTTC. The chain links TRBV4-2 to TRBJ2-7; 8 positions match TRBD1. The CDR3 consists of 13 residues. CDR1 is LGHNA and CDR2 is YNFKEQ in the germline V gene. V was clipped by 2 bases and J by 4 bases; unmatched bases: 1.

The V and J genes are TRBV7-9 and TRBJ1-4; 9 nucleotides match TRBD1. In germline, CDR1 is SEHNR, CDR2 FQNEAQ (reference sequence). The trim removed 5 bases at V and 5 bases at J, leaving 9 bases unmatched. The CDR3 runs 16 residues. The CDR3 spells CASSVLPGQGNEKLFF. DNA for the CDR3: TGTGCCAGCAGCGTATTGCCGGGACAGGGAAATGAAAAACTGTTTTTT.

This clone was counted only a few times. The chain has TRBV5-4 and TRBJ2-5; 10 positions match TRBD2. The CDR3 is 18 residues long. With V trimmed by 3 bases and J by 5 bases, 16 bases remained unmatched. From germline, CDR1 is SGHNT and CDR2 YYREEE (reference sequence). The CDR3 sequence: CASSYFGTSAGGRETQYF. The CDR3 nucleotides read TGTGCCAGCAGCTACTTCGGGACTAGCGCGGGGGGTCGGGAGACCCAGTACTTC.

This rearrangement joins TRBV2 to TRBJ2-1; no firm D call. Germline V CDR1 and CDR2: SNHLY, FYNNEI. The CDR3 is 14 amino acids. V lost 8 bases and J 8 bases, leaving 19 bases between the germline ends. The CDR3 bases are TGTGCCAGCTCGCCCCCGGAGACCTTGGATGAGCAGTTCTTC. This codes for CASSPPETLDEQFF.

Note on this clone: A read error may produce the germline difference seen at one junction end. The CDR3 nucleotides read TGCGCCAGCAGCTTCGGGCGGGACAGAGGTGCGGGTGGGCTCTTC. Its translation is CASSFGRDRGAGGLF. The V and J genes are TRBV5-1 and TRBJ2-1; TRBD1 might be the D (7 bases). Germline lookup yields CDR1 SGHRS and CDR2 YFSETQ. The CDR3 is 15 residues long. Full variable domain (missing parts from reference TRBV5-1 and TRBJ2-1): KAGVTQTPRYLIKTRGQQVTLSCSPISGHRSVSWYQQTPGQGLQFLFEYFSETQRNKGNFPGRFSGRQFSNSRSEMNVSTLELGDSALYLCASSFGRDRGAGGLFGPGTRLTVL.

The CDR3 DNA reads as TGCGCCAGCAGCGGGCAGGGGGCCTCCGATGAGCAGTTCTTC. Its protein product is CASSGQGASDEQFF. The chain couples TRBV5-1 to TRBJ2-1, with 8 bases that match TRBD1. CDR3 size: 14 residues. With V trimmed by 4 bases and J by 8 bases, 8 bases remained unmatched. Germline-derived CDR1 and CDR2 are SGHRS and YFSETQ. Filled out from reference TRBV5-1 and TRBJ2-1, the complete variable domain reads KAGVTQTPRYLIKTRGQQVTLSCSPISGHRSVSWYQQTPGQGLQFLFEYFSETQRNKGNFPGRFSGRQFSNSRSEMNVSTLELGDSALYLCASSGQGASDEQFFGPGTRLTVL.